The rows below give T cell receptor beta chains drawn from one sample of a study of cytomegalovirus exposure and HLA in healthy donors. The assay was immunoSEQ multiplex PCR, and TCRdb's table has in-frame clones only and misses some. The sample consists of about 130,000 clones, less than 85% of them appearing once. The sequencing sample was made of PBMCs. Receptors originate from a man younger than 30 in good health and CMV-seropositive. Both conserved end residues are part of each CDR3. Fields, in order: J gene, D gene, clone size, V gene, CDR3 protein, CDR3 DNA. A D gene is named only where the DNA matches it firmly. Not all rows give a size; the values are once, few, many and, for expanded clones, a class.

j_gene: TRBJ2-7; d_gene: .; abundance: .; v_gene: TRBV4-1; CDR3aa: CASSPDGSYEQYF; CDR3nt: TGCGCCAGCAGCCCTGACGGGTCCTACGAGCAGTACTTC
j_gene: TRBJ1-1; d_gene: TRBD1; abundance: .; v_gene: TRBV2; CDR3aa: CASSLGGTGQTEAFF; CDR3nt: TGTGCCAGCAGCTTGGGCGGGACAGGGCAAACTGAAGCTTTCTTT
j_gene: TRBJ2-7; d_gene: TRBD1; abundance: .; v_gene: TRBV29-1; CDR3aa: CSVKDRGTYEQYF; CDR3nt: TGCAGCGTAAAAGACAGGGGCACCTACGAGCAGTACTTC
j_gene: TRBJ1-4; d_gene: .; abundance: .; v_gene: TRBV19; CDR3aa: CASNPLQGTNEKLFF; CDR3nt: TGTGCCAGTAACCCACTTCAGGGGACTAATGAAAAACTGTTTTTT
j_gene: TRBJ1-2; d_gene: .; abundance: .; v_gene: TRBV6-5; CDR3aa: CASTQSGGYYGYTF; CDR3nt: TGTGCCAGCACCCAGTCGGGGGGGTACTATGGCTACACCTTC
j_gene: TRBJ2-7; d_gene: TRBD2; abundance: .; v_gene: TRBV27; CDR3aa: CASSLGTSGAEEQYF; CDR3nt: TGTGCCAGCAGTTTAGGGACTAGCGGGGCTGAAGAGCAGTACTTC
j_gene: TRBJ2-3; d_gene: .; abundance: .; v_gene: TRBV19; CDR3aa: CASSLQGSTDTQYF; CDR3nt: TGTGCCAGTAGTCTACAGGGATCCACAGATACGCAGTATTTT
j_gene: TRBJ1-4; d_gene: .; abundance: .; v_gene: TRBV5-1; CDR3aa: CASSPGDTTMGKLFF; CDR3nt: TGCGCCAGCAGTCCCGGGGACACCACTATGGGCAAACTGTTTTTT
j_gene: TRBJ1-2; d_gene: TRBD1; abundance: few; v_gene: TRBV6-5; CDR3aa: CASSYSGTGAYGYTF; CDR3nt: TGTGCCAGCAGTTACTCCGGGACAGGGGCATATGGCTACACCTTC
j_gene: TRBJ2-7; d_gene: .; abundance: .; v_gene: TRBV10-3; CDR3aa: CAISEGQSYYEQYF; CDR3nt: TGTGCCATCAGTGAGGGACAGTCCTACTACGAGCAGTACTTC
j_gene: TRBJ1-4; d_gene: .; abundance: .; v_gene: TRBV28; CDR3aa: CASSFQGSNEKLFF; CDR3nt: TGTGCCAGCAGTTTTCAGGGGTCTAATGAAAAACTGTTTTTT
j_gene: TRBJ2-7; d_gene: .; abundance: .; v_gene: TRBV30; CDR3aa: CAYGLYEQYF; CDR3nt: TGTGCCTACGGACTCTATGAGCAGTACTTC
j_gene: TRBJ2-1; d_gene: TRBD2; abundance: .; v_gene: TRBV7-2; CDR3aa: CASSNKAGASNEQFF; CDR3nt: TGTGCCAGCAGTAATAAAGCGGGGGCATCCAATGAGCAGTTCTTC
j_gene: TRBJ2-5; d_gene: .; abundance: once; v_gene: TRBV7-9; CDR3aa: CASSLDQLQETQYF; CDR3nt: TGTGCCAGCAGCTTAGATCAGTTACAAGAGACCCAGTACTTC
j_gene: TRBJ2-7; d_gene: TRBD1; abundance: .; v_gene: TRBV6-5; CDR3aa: CATGGPGQGNYEQYF; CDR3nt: TGTGCCACAGGGGGACCGGGACAGGGAAACTACGAGCAGTACTTC
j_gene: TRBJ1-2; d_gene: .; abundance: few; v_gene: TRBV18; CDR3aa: CASSPVTGDHYGYTF; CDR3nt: TGTGCCAGCTCACCCGTTACGGGGGACCACTATGGCTACACCTTC
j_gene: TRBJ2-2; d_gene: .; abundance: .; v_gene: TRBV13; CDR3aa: CASSSLTGELFF; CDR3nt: TGTGCCAGCAGCTCCCTCACCGGGGAGCTGTTTTTT
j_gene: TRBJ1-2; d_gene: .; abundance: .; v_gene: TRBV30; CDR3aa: CAWSVVAGQTF; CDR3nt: TGTGCCTGGAGTGTAGTAGCCGGTCAAACCTTC
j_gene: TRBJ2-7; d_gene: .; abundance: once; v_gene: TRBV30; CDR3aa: CARAGGTSYEQYF; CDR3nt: TGTGCCCGGGCAGGGGGGACCTCCTACGAGCAGTACTTC
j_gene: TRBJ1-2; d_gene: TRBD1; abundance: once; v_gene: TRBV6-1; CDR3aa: CASSEVLGTASGYGYTF; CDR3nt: TGTGCCAGCAGTGAAGTGCTCGGGACAGCCTCGGGGTATGGCTACACCTTC
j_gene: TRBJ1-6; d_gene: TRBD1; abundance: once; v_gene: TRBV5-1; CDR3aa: CASSPGQGDSPLHF; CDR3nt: TGCGCCAGCAGCCCGGGACAGGGGGACTCACCCCTCCACTTT
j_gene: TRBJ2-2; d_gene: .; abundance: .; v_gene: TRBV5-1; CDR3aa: CASSLAIGSTGELFF; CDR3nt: TGCGCCAGCAGCTTGGCCATTGGGAGCACCGGGGAGCTGTTTTTT
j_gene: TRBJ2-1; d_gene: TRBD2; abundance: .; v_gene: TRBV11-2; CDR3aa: CASSPTSGGFTGSYNEQFF; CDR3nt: TGTGCCAGCAGCCCGACTAGCGGGGGATTCACCGGATCCTACAATGAGCAGTTCTTC
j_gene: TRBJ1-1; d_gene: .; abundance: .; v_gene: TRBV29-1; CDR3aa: CSVDSPMNTEAFF; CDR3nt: TGCAGCGTTGATAGTCCGATGAACACTGAAGCTTTCTTT
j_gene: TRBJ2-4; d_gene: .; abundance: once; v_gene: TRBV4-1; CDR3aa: CASSQPSEGGVDIQYF; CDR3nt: TGCGCCAGCAGCCAACCGAGCGAGGGCGGCGTTGACATTCAGTACTTC
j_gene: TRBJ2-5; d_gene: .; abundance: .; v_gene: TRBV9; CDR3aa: CASSVAVSGGWETQYF; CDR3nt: TGTGCCAGCAGCGTAGCGGTTTCGGGGGGCTGGGAGACCCAGTACTTC
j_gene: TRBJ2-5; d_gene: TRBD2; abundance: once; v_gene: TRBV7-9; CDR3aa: CASTSTGTSPLETQYF; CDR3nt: TGTGCCAGCACCTCTACCGGGACTAGCCCTCTCGAGACCCAGTACTTC
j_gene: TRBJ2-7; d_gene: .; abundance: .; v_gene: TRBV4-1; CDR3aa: CASSQGSGYEQYF; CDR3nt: TGCGCCAGCAGCCAAGGGTCGGGGTACGAGCAGTACTTC
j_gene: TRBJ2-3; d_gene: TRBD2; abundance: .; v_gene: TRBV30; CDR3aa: CAWGTSHTDTQYF; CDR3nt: TGTGCCTGGGGGACTAGTCACACAGATACGCAGTATTTT
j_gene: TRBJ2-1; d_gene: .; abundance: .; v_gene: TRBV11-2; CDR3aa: CASSLAGSYNEQFF; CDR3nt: TGTGCCAGCAGCTTAGCGGGTTCCTACAATGAGCAGTTCTTC
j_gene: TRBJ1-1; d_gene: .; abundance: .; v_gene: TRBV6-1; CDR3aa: CASRLGGFAFF; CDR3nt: TGTGCCAGCAGACTTGGGGGGTTTGCTTTCTTT
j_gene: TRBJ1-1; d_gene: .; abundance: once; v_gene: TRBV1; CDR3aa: CTSKCRGPSGAKRRTEAFF; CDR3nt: TGCACCAGCAAGTGCAGGGGGCCATCAGGGGCAAAACGGCGGACTGAAGCTTTCTTT
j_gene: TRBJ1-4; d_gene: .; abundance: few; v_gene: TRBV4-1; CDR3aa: CASSQALIRGTNEKLFF; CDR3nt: TGCGCCAGCAGCCAAGCCCTCATTAGGGGGACTAATGAAAAACTGTTTTTT
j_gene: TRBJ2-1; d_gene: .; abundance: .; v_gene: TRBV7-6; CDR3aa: CASSLAPGVIGDEQFF; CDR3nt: TGTGCCAGCAGCTTAGCTCCAGGGGTAATAGGGGATGAGCAGTTCTTC
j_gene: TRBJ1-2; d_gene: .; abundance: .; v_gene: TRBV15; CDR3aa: CATSRDLGVSNGYTF; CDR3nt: TGTGCCACCAGCAGAGATTTAGGGGTTTCCAATGGCTACACCTTC
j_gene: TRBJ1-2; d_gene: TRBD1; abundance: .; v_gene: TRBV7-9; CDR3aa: CASSSVDRGYGYTF; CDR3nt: TGTGCCAGCAGCTCCGTCGACAGGGGGTATGGCTACACCTTC
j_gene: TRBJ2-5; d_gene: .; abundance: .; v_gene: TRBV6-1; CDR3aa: CASRDLTQETQYF; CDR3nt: TGTGCCAGCAGGGACTTAACCCAAGAGACCCAGTACTTC
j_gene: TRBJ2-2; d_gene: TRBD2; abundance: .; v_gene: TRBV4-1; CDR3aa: CASSQVELAGGTGELFF; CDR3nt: TGCGCCAGCAGCCAAGTGGAACTAGCGGGGGGCACCGGGGAGCTGTTTTTT
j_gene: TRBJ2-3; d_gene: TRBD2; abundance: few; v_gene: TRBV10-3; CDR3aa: CAISESGLAGASTDTQYF; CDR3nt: TGTGCCATCAGTGAGTCGGGACTAGCGGGGGCTAGCACAGATACGCAGTATTTT
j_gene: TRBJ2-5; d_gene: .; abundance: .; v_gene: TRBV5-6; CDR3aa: CASRWEVQETQYF; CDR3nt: TGTGCCAGCCGCTGGGAGGTCCAAGAGACCCAGTACTTC
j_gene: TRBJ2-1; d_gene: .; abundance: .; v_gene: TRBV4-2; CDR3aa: CASSQEGADNEQFF; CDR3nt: TGTGCCAGCAGCCAGGAGGGCGCCGACAATGAGCAGTTCTTC
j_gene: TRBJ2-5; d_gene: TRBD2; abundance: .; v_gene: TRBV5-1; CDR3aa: CASRLGTSGIDPGGETQYF; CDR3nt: TGCGCCAGCAGGCTTGGGACTAGCGGTATAGATCCGGGGGGAGAGACCCAGTACTTC
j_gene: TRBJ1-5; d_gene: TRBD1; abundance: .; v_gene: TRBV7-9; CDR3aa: CASTLWTGVFNQPQHF; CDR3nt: TGTGCCAGCACTCTTTGGACAGGGGTCTTCAATCAGCCCCAGCATTTT
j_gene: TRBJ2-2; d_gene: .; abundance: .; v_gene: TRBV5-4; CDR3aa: CASSLDSNTGELFF; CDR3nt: TGTGCCAGCAGCTTGGACAGTAACACCGGGGAGCTGTTTTTT